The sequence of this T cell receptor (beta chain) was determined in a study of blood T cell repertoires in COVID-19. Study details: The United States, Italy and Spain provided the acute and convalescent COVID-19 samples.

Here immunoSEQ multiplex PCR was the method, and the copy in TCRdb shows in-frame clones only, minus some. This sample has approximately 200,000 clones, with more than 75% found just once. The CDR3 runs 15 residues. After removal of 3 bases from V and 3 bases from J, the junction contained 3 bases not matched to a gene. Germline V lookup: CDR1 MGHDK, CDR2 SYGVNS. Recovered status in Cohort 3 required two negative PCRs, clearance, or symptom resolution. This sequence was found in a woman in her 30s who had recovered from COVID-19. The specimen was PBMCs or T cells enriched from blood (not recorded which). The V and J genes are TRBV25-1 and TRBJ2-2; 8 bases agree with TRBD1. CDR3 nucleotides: TGTGCCAGCAGTGAGTTACAGGGGGACACCGGGGAGCTGTTTTTT. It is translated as CASSELQGDTGELFF. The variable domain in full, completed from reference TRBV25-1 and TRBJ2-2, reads EADIYQTPRYLVIGTGKKITLECSQTMGHDKMYWYQQDPGMELHLIHYSYGVNSTEKGDLSSESTVSRIRTEHFPLTLESARPSHTSQYLCASSELQGDTGELFFGEGSRLTVL.